This T cell receptor beta chain was obtained from a study of T cells after yellow fever vaccination. Background on the study: SMART-Seq v4 Ultra Low Input prepared the low-cell-number fractions.

The CDR3 extends over 17 amino acids. V dropped 4 bases and J dropped 1; count of bases not matched to a gene: 5. Each CDR3 protein gets one entry after TCRdb re-called the 5' RACE reads with MiXCR. Of 60,000 to 75,000 distinct CDR3 sequences listed, over 6.5% are singletons. Study results and limitations: A limited proportion of clonotypes was detected within both the CD4 and CD8 compartments.

This clonotype was counted ten times or more. Antigen: not known. The V call is TRBV12-3 or TRBV12-4, the J call TRBJ2-2; the match to TRBD2 covers 11 bases. The clonotype comes from a man between 18 and 35 years old who received the YFV17D yellow fever vaccine. The sequencing used CD8+ T cells sorted from PBMCs, collected about 41 days after the first yellow fever vaccination. CDR3 nucleotides: TGTGCCAGCAGTTCTACTAGCGGGGGAAGGAACACCGGGGAGCTGTTTTTT. It translates to CASSSTSGGRNTGELFF.